Sequencing of this T cell receptor (beta chain) was carried out in a study of T cells in Graves' hyperthyroidism and ophthalmopathy. Disease lasting under 3 months, a NOSPECS grade of at least 4, and a Clinical Activity Score of at least 3 were features of the ophthalmopathy patients. This clonotype has ten or more counts. Its antigen remains unidentified. CDR1 and CDR2 from the germline V gene are MDHEN and SYDVKM. The CDR3 is 15 residues long. V shed 4 bases, J shed 2 bases, and the junction held 7 bases outside the gene matches. Whole-study findings and limits: Most expanded thyroid clonotypes above 0.001 recurred in blood.

The source material, RNA transcripts, was used to amplify TCR beta CDR3 regions. The HTBI primer set drove a first-round RT-PCR of the TCR CDR3. TCRdb reprocessed the multiplex PCR reads with MiXCR, giving one entry per CDR3 protein. The table lists 500,000 or so distinct CDR3 sequences, 17% of them singletons, with around 17% in the top ten. Sequenced sample: blood. This chain connects TRBV28 to TRBJ2-7; 8 positions match TRBD2. This receptor was obtained from a woman under 30 with Graves' ophthalmopathy. This chain's CDR3 is CASSSRGAGAYEQYF. The CDR3 DNA reads as TGTGCCAGCAGTTCCAGGGGAGCGGGGGCCTACGAGCAGTACTTC.